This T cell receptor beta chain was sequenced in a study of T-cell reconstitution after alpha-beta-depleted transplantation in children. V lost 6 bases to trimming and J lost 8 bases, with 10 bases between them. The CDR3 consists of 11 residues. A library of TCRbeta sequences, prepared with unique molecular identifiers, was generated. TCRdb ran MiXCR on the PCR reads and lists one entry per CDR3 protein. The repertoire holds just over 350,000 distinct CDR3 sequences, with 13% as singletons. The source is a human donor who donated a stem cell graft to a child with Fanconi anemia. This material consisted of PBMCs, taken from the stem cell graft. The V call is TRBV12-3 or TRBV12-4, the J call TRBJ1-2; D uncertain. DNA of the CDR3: TGTGCCAGCAGACGAGTACGCGGCTACACCTTC. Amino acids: CASRRVRGYTF.